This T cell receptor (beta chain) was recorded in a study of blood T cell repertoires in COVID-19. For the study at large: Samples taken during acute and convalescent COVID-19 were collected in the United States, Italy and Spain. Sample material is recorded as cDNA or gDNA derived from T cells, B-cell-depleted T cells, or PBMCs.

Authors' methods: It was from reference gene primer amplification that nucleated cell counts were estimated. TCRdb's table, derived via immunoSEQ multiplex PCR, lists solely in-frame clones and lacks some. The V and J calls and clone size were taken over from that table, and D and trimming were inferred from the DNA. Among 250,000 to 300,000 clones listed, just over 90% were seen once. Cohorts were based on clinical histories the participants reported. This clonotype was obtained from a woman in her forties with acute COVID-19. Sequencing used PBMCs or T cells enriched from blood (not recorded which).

The CDR3 spells CASRSQGGLDTGELFF. The DNA for the CDR3 is TGTGCCAGCAGGTCACAGGGTGGATTGGACACCGGGGAGCTGTTTTTT. The rearrangement links TRBV11-2 to TRBJ2-2, with D perhaps matching TRBD1 (6 bases). The V and J ends lost 6 bases and 3 bases respectively, with 17 bases between them. The CDR3 contains 16 residues. Germline CDR1 SGHAT, CDR2 FQNNGV.